This TCR beta chain was profiled in a study of PD-1 blockade in mismatch repair-deficient tumors. V lost 7 bases and J lost 2, with 12 bases in between. CDR1 and CDR2 from the germline V gene are MNHEY and SVGAGI. The CDR3 contains 14 residues. All patients were mismatch repair deficient, assessed by either PCR or immunohistochemistry. TCR sequencing covered a few patients who responded to pembrolizumab. Some clones are missing from TCRdb's copy, which holds only in-frame ones; the method was immunoSEQ multiplex PCR. The data show about 68,000 clones, with about 72% seen just once and over 4.5% held by the top ten. This clone was counted between two and nine times.

The rearrangement uses TRBV6-5 and TRBJ2-4; a weak D match, TRBD1 (6 bases). The origin of this receptor is an adult with mismatch repair-deficient cancer. The sequences come from peripheral blood, collected 2 weeks after starting pembrolizumab. The CDR3 reads CASTPGVSKNIQYF. The CDR3 DNA is TGTGCCAGCACTCCAGGGGTGTCCAAAAACATTCAGTACTTC.